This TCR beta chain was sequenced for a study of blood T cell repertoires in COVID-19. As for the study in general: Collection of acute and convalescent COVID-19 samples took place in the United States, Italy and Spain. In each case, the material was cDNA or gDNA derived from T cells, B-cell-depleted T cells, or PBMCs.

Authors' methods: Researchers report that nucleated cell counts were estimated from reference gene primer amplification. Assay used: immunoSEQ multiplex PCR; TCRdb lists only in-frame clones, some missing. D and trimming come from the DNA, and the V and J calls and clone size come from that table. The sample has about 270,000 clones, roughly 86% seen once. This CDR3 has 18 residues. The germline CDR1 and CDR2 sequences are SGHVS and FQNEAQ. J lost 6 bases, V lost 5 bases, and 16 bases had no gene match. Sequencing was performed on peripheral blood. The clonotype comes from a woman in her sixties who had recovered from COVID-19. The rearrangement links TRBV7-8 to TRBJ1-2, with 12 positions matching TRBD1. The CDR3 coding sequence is TGTGCCAGCAGCCTCGCTCCGGGACAGGGGGCGCTAGGGCATGGCTACACCTTC. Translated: CASSLAPGQGALGHGYTF. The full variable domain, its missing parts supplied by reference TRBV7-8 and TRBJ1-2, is GAGVSQSPRYKVAKRGQDVALRCDPISGHVSLFWYQQALGQGPEFLTYFQNEAQLDKSGLPSDRFFAERPEGSVSTLKIQRTQQEDSAVYLCASSLAPGQGALGHGYTFGSGTRLTVV.